This T cell receptor beta chain came from a study of CD8 T cells in Susac syndrome. Random-hexamer reverse transcription was applied to about 0.45 to 1 ug RNA. Each CDR3 protein gets one entry after TCRdb re-called the immunoSEQ multiplex PCR reads with MiXCR. The table has fewer than 350,000 distinct CDR3 sequences, about 90% seen once. The germline gives CDR1 KGHDR, CDR2 SFDVKD. This CDR3 spans 15 amino acids. The germline V and J ends were trimmed by 2 bases and 5 bases, with 14 bases remaining between them. Sequenced: CD4+ T cells from PBMCs. The receptor's source is a human donor with multiple sclerosis. The chain combines TRBV24-1 with TRBJ1-1, with D maybe TRBD1 (6 bases). The CDR3 loop reads CATSDSRGAQTEAFF. The CDR3 coding sequence is TGTGCCACCAGTGATTCTCGGGGGGCGCAGACTGAAGCTTTCTTT.